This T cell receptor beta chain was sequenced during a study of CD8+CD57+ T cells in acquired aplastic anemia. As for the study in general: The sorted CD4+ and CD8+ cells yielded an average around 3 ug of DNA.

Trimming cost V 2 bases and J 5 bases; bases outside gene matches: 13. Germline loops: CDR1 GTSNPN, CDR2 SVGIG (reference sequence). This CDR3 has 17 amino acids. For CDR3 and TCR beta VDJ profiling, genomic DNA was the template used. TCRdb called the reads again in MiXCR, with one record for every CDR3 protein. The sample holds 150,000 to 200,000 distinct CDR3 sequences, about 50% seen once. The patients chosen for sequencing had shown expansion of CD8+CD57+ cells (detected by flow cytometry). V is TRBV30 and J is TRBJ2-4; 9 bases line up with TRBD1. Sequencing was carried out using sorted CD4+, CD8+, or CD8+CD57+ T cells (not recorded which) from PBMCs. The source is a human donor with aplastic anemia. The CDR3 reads CAWSSNRGHYSENIQYF. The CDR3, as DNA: TGTGCCTGGAGTTCGAACAGGGGGCATTATTCCGAAAACATTCAGTACTTC.